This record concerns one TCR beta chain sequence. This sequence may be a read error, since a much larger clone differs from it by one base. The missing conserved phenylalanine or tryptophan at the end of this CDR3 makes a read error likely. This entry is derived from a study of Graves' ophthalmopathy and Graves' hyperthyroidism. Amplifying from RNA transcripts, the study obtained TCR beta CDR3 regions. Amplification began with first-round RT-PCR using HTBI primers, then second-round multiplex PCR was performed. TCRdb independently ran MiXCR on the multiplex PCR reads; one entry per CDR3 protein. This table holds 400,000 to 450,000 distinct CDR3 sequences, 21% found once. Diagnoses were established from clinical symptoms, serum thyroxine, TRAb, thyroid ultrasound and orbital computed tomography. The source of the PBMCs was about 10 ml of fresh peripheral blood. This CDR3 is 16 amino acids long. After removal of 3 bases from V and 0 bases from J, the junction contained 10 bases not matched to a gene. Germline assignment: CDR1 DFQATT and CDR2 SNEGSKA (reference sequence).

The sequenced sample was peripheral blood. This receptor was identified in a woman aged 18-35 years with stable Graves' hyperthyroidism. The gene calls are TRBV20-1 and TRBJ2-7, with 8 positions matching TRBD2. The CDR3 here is CSARGPGGGSSYEQYY. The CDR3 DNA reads TGCAGTGCTAGGGGCCCCGGGGGGGGGAGCTCCTACGAGCAGTACTAC.